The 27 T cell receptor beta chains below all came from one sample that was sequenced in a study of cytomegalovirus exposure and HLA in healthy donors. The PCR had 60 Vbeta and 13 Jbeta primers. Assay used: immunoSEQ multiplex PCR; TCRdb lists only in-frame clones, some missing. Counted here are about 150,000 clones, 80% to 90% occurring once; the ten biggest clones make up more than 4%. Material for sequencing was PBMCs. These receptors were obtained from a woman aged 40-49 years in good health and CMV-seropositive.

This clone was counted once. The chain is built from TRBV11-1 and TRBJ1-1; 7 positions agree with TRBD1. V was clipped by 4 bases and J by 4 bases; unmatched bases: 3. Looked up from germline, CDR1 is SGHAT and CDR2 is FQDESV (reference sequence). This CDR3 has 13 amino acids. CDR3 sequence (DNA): TGTGCCAGCAGCTCGACAGGGAGCACTGAAGCTTTCTTT. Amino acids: CASSSTGSTEAFF.

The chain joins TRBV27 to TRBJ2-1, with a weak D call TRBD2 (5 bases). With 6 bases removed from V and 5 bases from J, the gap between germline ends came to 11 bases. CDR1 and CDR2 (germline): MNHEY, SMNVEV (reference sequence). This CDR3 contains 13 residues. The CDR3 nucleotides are TGTGCCAGCAGGTCGGGATTCCACAATGAGCAGTTCTTC. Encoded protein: CASRSGFHNEQFF.

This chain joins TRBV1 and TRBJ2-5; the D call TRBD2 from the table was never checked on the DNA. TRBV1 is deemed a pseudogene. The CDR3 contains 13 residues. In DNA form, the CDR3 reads TGCACCAGCGAAGAACTTTCGCAAGAGACCCAGTACTTC. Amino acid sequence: CTSEELSQETQYF.

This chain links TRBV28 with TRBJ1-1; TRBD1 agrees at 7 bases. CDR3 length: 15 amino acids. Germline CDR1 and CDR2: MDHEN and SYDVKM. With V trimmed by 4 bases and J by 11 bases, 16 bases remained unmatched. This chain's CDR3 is CASSWVLGQRGAAFF. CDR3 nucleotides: TGTGCCAGCAGTTGGGTCTTGGGACAGCGAGGAGCCGCTTTCTTT.

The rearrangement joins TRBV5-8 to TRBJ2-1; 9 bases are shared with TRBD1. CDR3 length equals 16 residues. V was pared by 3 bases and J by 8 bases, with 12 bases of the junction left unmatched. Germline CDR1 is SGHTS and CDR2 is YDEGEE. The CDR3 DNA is TGTGCCAGCAGCTCCGCCGGGACAGGGATCTCCCATGAGCAGTTCTTC. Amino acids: CASSSAGTGISHEQFF.

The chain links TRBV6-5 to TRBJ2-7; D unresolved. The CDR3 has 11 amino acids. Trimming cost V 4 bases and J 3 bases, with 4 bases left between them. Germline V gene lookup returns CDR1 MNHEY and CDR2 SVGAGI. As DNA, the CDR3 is TGTGCCAGCAGTTCCCACTACGAGCAGTACTTC. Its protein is CASSSHYEQYF.

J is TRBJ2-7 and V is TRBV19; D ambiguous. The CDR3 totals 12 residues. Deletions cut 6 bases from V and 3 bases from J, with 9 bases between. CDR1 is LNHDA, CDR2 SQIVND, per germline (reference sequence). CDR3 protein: CASRSTNYEQYF. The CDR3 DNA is TGTGCCAGTAGATCGACAAACTACGAGCAGTACTTC.

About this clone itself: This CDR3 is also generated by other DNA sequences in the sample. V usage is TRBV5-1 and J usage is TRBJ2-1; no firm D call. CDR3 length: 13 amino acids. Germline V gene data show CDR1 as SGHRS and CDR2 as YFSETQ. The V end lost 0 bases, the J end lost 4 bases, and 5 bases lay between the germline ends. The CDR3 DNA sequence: TGCGCCAGCAGCTTGGGTCAATACAATGAGCAGTTCTTC. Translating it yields CASSLGQYNEQFF.

CDR3 loop: CASSGLTSGINTGELFF. CDR3 sequence (DNA): TGCGCCAGCAGTGGTCTAACTAGCGGGATAAACACCGGGGAGCTGTTTTTT. The chain joins TRBV5-1 to TRBJ2-2; 10 bases align to TRBD2. Looked up from germline, CDR1 is SGHRS and CDR2 is YFSETQ. The V segment lost 5 bases and the J segment 2 bases; nucleotides outside the gene matches: 9. This CDR3 has 17 residues.

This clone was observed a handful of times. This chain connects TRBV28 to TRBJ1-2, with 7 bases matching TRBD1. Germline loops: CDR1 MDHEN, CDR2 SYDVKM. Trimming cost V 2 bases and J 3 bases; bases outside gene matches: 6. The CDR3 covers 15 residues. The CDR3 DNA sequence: TGTGCCAGCAGTTTAGTCCAGGGGGGCCACTATGGCTACACCTTC. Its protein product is CASSLVQGGHYGYTF.

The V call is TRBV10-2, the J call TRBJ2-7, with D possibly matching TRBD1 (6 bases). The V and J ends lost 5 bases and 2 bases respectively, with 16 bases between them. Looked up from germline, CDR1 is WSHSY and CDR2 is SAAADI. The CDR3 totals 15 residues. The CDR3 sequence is CASSQGFGEAYEQYF. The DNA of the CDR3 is TGCGCCAGCAGTCAGGGGTTCGGGGAAGCCTACGAGCAGTACTTC.

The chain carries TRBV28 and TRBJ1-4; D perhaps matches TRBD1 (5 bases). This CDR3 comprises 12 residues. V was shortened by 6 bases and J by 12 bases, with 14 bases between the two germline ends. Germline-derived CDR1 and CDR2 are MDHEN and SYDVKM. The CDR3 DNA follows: TGTGCCAGCAGACTCAGGGCAAGGGAACTGTTTTTT. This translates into CASRLRARELFF.

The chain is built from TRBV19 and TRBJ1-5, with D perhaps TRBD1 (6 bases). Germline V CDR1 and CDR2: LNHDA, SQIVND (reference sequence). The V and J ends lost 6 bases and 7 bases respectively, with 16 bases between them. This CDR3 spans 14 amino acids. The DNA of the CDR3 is TGTGCCAGTAGCCAGTCAGGGGATTTGCAGCCCCAGCATTTT. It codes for CASSQSGDLQPQHF. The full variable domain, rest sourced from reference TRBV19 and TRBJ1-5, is DGGITQSPKYLFRKEGQNVTLSCEQNLNHDAMYWYRQDPGQGLRLIYYSQIVNDFQKGDIAEGYSVSREKKESFPLTVTSAQKNPTAFYLCASSQSGDLQPQHFGDGTRLSIL.

The CDR3 region is CASSLGQGPYYGYTF. CDR3 DNA: TGTGCCAGCAGTTTAGGACAGGGCCCATACTATGGCTACACCTTC. V is TRBV27 and J is TRBJ1-2; 8 nucleotides line up with TRBD1. V trimming: 2 bases; J trimming: 3 bases; junction bases outside the gene matches: 5. Germline values: CDR1 MNHEY, CDR2 SMNVEV (reference sequence). This CDR3 has 15 amino acids.

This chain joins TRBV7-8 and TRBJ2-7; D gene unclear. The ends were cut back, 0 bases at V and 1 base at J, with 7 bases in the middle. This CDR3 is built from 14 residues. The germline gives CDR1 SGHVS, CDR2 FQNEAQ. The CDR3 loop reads CASSLAHNSYEQYF. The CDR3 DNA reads TGTGCCAGCAGCTTAGCGCACAATTCCTACGAGCAGTACTTC.

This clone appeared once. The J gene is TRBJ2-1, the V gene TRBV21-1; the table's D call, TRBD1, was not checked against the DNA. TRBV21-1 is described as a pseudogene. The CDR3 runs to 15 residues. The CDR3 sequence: CASIFDSLSYNEQFF. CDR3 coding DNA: TGTGCCAGCATCTTTGACAGTCTCTCCTACAATGAGCAGTTCTTC.

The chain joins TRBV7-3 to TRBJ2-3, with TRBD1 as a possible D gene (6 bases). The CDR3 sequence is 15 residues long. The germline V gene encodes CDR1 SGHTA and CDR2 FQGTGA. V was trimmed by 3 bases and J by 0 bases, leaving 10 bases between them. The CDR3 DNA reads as TGTGCCAGCAGCTTGACAGGATCTAGCACAGATACGCAGTATTTT. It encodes CASSLTGSSTDTQYF.

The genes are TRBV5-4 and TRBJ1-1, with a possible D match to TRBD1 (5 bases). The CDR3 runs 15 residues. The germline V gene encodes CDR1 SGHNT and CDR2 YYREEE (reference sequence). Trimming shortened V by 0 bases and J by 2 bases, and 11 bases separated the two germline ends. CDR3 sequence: CASSLDYRHNTEAFF. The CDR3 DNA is TGTGCCAGCAGCTTGGATTACAGGCACAACACTGAAGCTTTCTTT.

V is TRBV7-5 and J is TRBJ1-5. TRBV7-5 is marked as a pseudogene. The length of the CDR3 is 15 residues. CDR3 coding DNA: TGTGCCAGAAGCTTCCGGAGACCTAGCAATCAGCCCCAGCATTTT. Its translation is CARSFRRPSNQPQHF.

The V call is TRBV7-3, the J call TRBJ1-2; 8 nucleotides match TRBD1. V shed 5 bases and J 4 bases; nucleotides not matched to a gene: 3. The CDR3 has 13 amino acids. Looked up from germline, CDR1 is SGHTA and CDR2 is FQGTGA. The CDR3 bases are TGTGCCAGCAGCCACGACAGGGGCTATGGCTACACCTTC. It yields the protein CASSHDRGYGYTF.

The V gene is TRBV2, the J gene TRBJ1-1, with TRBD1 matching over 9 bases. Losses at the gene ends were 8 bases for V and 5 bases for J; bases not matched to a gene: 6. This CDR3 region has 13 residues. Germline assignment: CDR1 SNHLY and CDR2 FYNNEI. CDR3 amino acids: CASADRGGTEAFF. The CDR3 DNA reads TGTGCCAGCGCAGACAGGGGGGGGACTGAAGCTTTCTTT.

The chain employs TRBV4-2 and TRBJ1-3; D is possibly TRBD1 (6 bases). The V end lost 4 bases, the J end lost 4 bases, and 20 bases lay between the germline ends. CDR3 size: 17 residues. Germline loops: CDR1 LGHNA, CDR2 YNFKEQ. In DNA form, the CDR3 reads TGTGCCAGCAGCCCCCAATTCGGGCAGGGGACGGGAAACACCATATATTTT. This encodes CASSPQFGQGTGNTIYF.

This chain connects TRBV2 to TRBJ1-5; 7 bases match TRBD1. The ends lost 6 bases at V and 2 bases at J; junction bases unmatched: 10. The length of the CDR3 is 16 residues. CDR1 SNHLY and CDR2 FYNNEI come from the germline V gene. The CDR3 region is CASRYRQGWGNQPQHF. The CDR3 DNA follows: TGTGCCAGCAGATACAGACAGGGATGGGGCAATCAGCCCCAGCATTTT.

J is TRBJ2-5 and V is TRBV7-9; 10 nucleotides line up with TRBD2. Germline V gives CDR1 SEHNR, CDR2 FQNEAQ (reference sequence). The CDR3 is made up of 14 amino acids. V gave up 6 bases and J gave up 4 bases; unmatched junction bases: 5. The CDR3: CASRPLAGGETQYF. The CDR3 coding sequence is TGTGCCAGCAGACCTTTAGCGGGAGGAGAGACCCAGTACTTC.

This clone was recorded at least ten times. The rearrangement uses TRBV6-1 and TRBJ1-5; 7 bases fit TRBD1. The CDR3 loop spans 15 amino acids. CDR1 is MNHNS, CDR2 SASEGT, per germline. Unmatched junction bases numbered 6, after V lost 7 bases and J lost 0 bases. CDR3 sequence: CASKGTANSNQPQHF. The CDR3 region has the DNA TGTGCCAGCAAGGGGACAGCAAATAGCAATCAGCCCCAGCATTTT.

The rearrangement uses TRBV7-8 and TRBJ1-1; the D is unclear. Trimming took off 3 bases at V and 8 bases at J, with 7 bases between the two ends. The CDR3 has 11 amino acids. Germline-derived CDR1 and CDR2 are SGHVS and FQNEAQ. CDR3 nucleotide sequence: TGTGCCAGCAGCTTCGAGACAGAAGCTTTCTTT. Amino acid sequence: CASSFETEAFF.

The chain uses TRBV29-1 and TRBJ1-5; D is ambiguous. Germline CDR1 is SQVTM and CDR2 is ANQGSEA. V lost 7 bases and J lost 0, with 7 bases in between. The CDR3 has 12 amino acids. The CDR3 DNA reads TGCAGCGCTAGTTCTAGCAATCAGCCCCAGCATTTT. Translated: CSASSSNQPQHF.